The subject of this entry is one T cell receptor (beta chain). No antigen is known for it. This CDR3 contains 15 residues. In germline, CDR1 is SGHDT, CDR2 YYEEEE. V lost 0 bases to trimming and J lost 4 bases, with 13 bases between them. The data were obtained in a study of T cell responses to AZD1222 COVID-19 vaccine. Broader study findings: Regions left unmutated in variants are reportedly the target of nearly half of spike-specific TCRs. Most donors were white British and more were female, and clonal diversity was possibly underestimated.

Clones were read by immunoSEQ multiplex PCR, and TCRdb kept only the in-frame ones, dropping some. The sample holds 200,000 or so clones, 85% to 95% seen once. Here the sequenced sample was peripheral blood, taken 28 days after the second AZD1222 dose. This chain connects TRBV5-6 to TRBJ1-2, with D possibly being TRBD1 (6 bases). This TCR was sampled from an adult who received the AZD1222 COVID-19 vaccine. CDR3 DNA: TGTGCCAGCAGCTTGGATTGGGGGCGAGGCTATGGCTACACCTTC. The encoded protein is CASSLDWGRGYGYTF. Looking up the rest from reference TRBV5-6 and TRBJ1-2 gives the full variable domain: DAGVTQSPTHLIKTRGQQVTLRCSPKSGHDTVSWYQQALGQGPQFIFQYYEEEERQRGNFPDRFSGHQFPNYSSELNVNALLLGDSALYLCASSLDWGRGYGYTFGSGTRLTVV.